Described below is a single T cell receptor beta chain sequence and its context. As yet, its antigen is unknown. The data belong to a study of Ad26.COV2.S vaccination and SARS-CoV-2 variants. Across the study: This donor came from the COV1001 trial of Ad26.COV2.S.

Using immunoSEQ multiplex PCR, the repertoire was profiled, and TCRdb retains in-frame clones only, with some absent. The top ten hold roughly 4.3% of the sample, which has fewer than 500,000 clones, about 90% seen once. CDR3 length equals 13 residues. Trimming pared 5 bases from V and 1 base from J, leaving 6 bases between. Whole-study results and caveats: Compared with placebo recipients, vaccine recipients had higher spike-specific TCR breadth. Using TCR breadth and depth analyses may have led to underestimated total T cell responses. Across vaccine and placebo recipients, the breadth of non-spike TCRs was similar.

The treatment was: some 19 received Ad26.COV2.S at low or high dose, single or two shots; roughly five received placebo; per-sample allocation not given. The samples date from day 63 after the first vaccine or placebo injection. This sequence originates from a person aged 18 to 59 who received the Ad26.COV2.S COVID-19 vaccine or a placebo. The specimen was peripheral blood, collected in a trial of Ad26.COV2.S vaccine versus placebo. The chain is built from TRBV12-3 or TRBV12-4 and TRBJ1-5; no clear D gene. The CDR3 region has the DNA TGTGCCAGCAGTGATCGGAGCAATCAGCCCCAGCATTTT. This translates into CASSDRSNQPQHF.